The clone carrying this TCR beta chain was recorded a few times. TCRdb fed the 5' RACE reads into MiXCR, producing one record per CDR3 protein. The sample includes 50,000 to 60,000 distinct CDR3 sequences, 9.3% of them seen just once. This specimen belongs to a study of early T cells in non-severe SARS-CoV-2 infection. This CDR3 has 14 residues. Per germline, CDR1 LGHDT and CDR2 YNNKEL (reference sequence). Trimming removed 5 bases from V and 2 bases from J, with 12 bases in between. The origin of this receptor is an adult who was a healthcare worker with PCR-confirmed SARS-CoV-2 infection or an uninfected control (not recorded which). Material for sequencing was whole blood. The chain combines TRBV3-1 with TRBJ1-1, with D unresolved. In DNA form, the CDR3 reads TGTGCCAGCAGCTCCCACCCGGGAAACACTGAAGCTTTCTTT. Translated, it gives CASSSHPGNTEAFF.